This is a list of T cell receptor beta chains from one sample in a study of blood T cell repertoires in COVID-19. The repertoire was sequenced with immunoSEQ multiplex PCR; TCRdb's copy has only in-frame clones and lacks some. The sample includes about 160,000 clones, just under 85% seen only once; the top ten take around 7.6%. Sequenced material: peripheral blood. The receptor set was obtained from a middle-aged man who had recovered from COVID-19. Both conserved end residues are part of each CDR3. Fields, in order: V gene, D gene, J gene, CDR3 protein. D genes are given only for firm matches.

>TRBV4-3|TRBD1|TRBJ1-6
CASSQDARGQSPLHF
>TRBV28|-|TRBJ2-1
CAHEESSHNEQFF
>TRBV18|-|TRBJ1-1
CASSPSIGQGSTEAFF
>TRBV30|-|TRBJ2-7
CAGLELERSYEQYF
>TRBV19|-|TRBJ1-5
CASSIASLHQPQHF
>TRBV7-9|-|TRBJ2-2
CASSLYPGRVGTGELFF
>TRBV6-1|-|TRBJ1-5
CASSDAGSTVQPQHF
>TRBV3-1/TRBV3-2|-|TRBJ2-5
CASSQDHRGGETQYF
>TRBV6-5|-|TRBJ1-3
CASSSRDIGNTIYF
>TRBV20-1|-|TRBJ1-5
CSASIGEYQPQHF
>TRBV21-1|-|TRBJ2-7
CASSEPQGRQSSYEQYF
>TRBV4-3|-|TRBJ1-2
CASSQDEGLNYGYTF
>TRBV6-1|-|TRBJ2-7
CASSEVSPDTEQYF
>TRBV21-1|-|TRBJ2-1
CASSVNSICSYNEQFF
>TRBV7-9|TRBD1|TRBJ2-1
CASSAGTGNNEQFF
>TRBV6-5|TRBD1|TRBJ2-3
CASSSTGLTDTQYF
>TRBV6-1|TRBD1|TRBJ2-3
CASTEGGQGTDTQYF
>TRBV9|-|TRBJ2-5
CASSERPGETQYF
>TRBV5-6|TRBD1|TRBJ1-2
CASSFWGETGNGYTF
>TRBV7-2|-|TRBJ2-1
CASSLLRVNNEQFF
>TRBV3-1/TRBV3-2|TRBD2|TRBJ2-1
CASSQGLAGAPEQFF
>TRBV6-2/TRBV6-3|-|TRBJ1-1
CASSHWEGISEAFF
>TRBV28|TRBD1|TRBJ1-2
CASSPRTGRNYGYTF
>TRBV27|-|TRBJ2-5
CASSTTGKETQYF
>TRBV10-3|-|TRBJ2-1
CAISVVVTTFYEQFF
>TRBV5-4|TRBD1|TRBJ1-2
CASSLDRGGSYGYTF
>TRBV18|TRBD1|TRBJ1-6
CASSPQQGVNSPLHF
>TRBV7-2|TRBD2|TRBJ2-1
CASSWGGKNEQFF
>TRBV4-3|TRBD2|TRBJ2-3
CASSQDRPGLALF
>TRBV19|-|TRBJ2-1
CASSYVGSYNEQFF
>TRBV6-5|-|TRBJ1-1
CASSYRGNTEAFF
>TRBV6-5|-|TRBJ2-7
CASESSGVGEQYF
>TRBV7-8|TRBD2|TRBJ2-3
CASSFGAGDTQYF
>TRBV29-1|-|TRBJ2-7
CSYRTAGNNEQYF
>TRBV20-1|-|TRBJ1-5
CSASDLSNQPQHF
>TRBV2|-|TRBJ2-7
CASKRLVSSYEQYF
>TRBV19|TRBD2|TRBJ2-3
CASVAGGGYTQYF
>TRBV7-2|-|TRBJ1-1
CASSLLGPNTEAFF
>TRBV19|TRBD1|TRBJ1-4
CASSIAGTGGEKLFF
>TRBV7-9|TRBD2|TRBJ2-3
CASSSSLAGGTDTQYF
>TRBV5-4|-|TRBJ2-2
CASSLSTVGTGELFF
>TRBV29-1|TRBD1|TRBJ2-5
CSVERGTGGETQYF
>TRBV9|TRBD2|TRBJ2-7
CASSVGERGPEQYF
>TRBV24-1|-|TRBJ1-2
CATSDSRKAGLYGYTF
>TRBV9|-|TRBJ1-2
CASSVDPGNYGYTF
>TRBV19|-|TRBJ1-5
CASSIAGSRQPQHF
>TRBV6-6|TRBD1|TRBJ2-7
CASSYGTGDEQYF
>TRBV5-8|TRBD2|TRBJ2-7
CASSLGLAVSYEQYF
>TRBV7-2|TRBD1|TRBJ2-1
CASSSLQGTGINEQFF
>TRBV7-2|-|TRBJ2-1
CASSREPTRYNEQFF
>TRBV5-1|TRBD1|TRBJ2-7
CASSWDRAYEQYF
>TRBV2|-|TRBJ2-5
CATGTEQETQYF
>TRBV28|-|TRBJ1-5
CASTADTYQPQHF
>TRBV10-3|-|TRBJ2-3
CAVGEADTQYF
>TRBV4-1|TRBD2|TRBJ2-1
CASSQDSRDYTPLYNEQFF
>TRBV2|-|TRBJ1-2
CASSVGEQMSYTF
>TRBV5-6|-|TRBJ1-5
CASSLINQPQHF
>TRBV29-1|TRBD2|TRBJ2-5
CSVGTSGRRETQYF
>TRBV4-1|-|TRBJ1-1
CASSPDRGRDTEAFF
>TRBV11-3|TRBD2|TRBJ2-1
CASSSSRGGGRYNEQFF